This T cell receptor beta chain was captured by sequencing in a study of PD-L1 blockade in urothelial cancer. Study-level information: Men with urothelial cancer arising in the bladder made up twenty-five of 29 patients. Blood underwent analysis 3 weeks (second dose) and 6 weeks after treatment began.

Synthetic spike-ins, TCR analog templates, were added into each PCR. TCRdb's table, derived via immunoSEQ multiplex PCR, lists solely in-frame clones and lacks some. The sample has 20,000 to 25,000 clones, about 93% seen once. Time point defined: peripheral blood 6 weeks after treatment start. There were between 1 and 8 samples from each patient, taken pretreatment and on-treatment. The germline V and J ends were trimmed by 1 base and 1 base, with 7 bases remaining between them. CDR1 and CDR2 (germline): SGHAT, FQNNGV. There are 14 residues in the CDR3. The chain links TRBV11-2 to TRBJ1-1; unclear D gene. The input for sequencing was PBMCs, taken around atezolizumab (anti-PD-L1) treatment. The source of this sequence is a woman aged 60-75 years with urothelial cancer. The CDR3 sequence is CASSLARQNTEAFF. The CDR3 DNA reads as TGTGCCAGCAGCTTAGCCAGGCAGAACACTGAAGCTTTCTTT.